The source of this T cell receptor (beta chain) is a study of T cell changes during pregnancy in multiple sclerosis. This clone was recorded only once. The repertoire was sequenced with immunoSEQ multiplex PCR; TCRdb's copy has only in-frame clones and lacks some. Of about 55,000 clones listed, 94% were seen once; the top ten hold 3.5%. The V gene lost 3 bases and the J gene lost 1 base, with 10 bases spanning the gap. The CDR3 totals 14 residues. The V gene's germline CDR1 is SGHDT and CDR2 YYEEEE. The material was CD8+ T cells from peripheral blood mononuclear cells, obtained in the third trimester of pregnancy. This clonotype was sampled from a female donor with multiple sclerosis, enrolled in a pregnancy study. This chain connects TRBV5-6 to TRBJ2-5, with TRBD2 as a possible D gene (6 bases). CDR3 in amino acids: CASSSAGGQETQYF. CDR3 nucleotide sequence: TGTGCCAGCAGCTCGGCCGGGGGCCAAGAGACCCAGTACTTC.